Listed below are T cell receptor beta chains from one sample, sequenced in a study of human thymus T cells. Produced via immunoSEQ multiplex PCR; TCRdb's table is partial and in-frame only. The data contain roughly 130,000 clones, about 94% of them singletons. The sequenced material came from thymus tissue. The receptors originated from a boy under two years old with a congenital heart defect but otherwise immunologically healthy. Each CDR3 is given with its conserved first and last residue. The D gene is left open where the match is weak. Size is stated for part of the rows, as once, few or many counts, or as a class when the clone is expanded.

cdr3_nt: TGTGCCAGCAGTGAGTTTCTGCTGAACGAGCAGTACTTC; cdr3_aa: CASSEFLLNEQYF; v_call: TRBV2; j_call: TRBJ2-7; d_call: -; clone_size: -
cdr3_nt: TGCGCCAGCAGTGACCGCACCGGGACTAGCGGGGCATTGGATACGCAGTATTTT; cdr3_aa: CASSDRTGTSGALDTQYF; v_call: TRBV10-1; j_call: TRBJ2-3; d_call: TRBD2; clone_size: once
cdr3_nt: TGTGCCTGGAGTGCTTACAGGGGATGGGGGGAGACCCAGTACTTC; cdr3_aa: CAWSAYRGWGETQYF; v_call: TRBV30; j_call: TRBJ2-5; d_call: TRBD1; clone_size: few
cdr3_nt: TGTGCCAGCAGCCCCCCTGGCGGCAAACCCCATGGCTACACCTTC; cdr3_aa: CASSPPGGKPHGYTF; v_call: TRBV11-2; j_call: TRBJ1-2; d_call: -; clone_size: -
cdr3_nt: TGCGCCAGCAGTGAATTGGACAGGGACGAGCAGTACTTC; cdr3_aa: CASSELDRDEQYF; v_call: TRBV10-1; j_call: TRBJ2-7; d_call: TRBD1; clone_size: few
cdr3_nt: TGTGCCAGCAGCCAACCTCCAGGGTCAAGGGATGAAGCTTTCTTT; cdr3_aa: CASSQPPGSRDEAFF; v_call: TRBV4-2; j_call: TRBJ1-1; d_call: -; clone_size: -
cdr3_nt: TGTGCCAGCAGCCAAGCTAGCACAGATACGCAGTATTTT; cdr3_aa: CASSQASTDTQYF; v_call: TRBV4-2; j_call: TRBJ2-3; d_call: -; clone_size: -
cdr3_nt: TGTGCCAGCAGCGCCTCGTCACAGGCCAAAGACTATAATTCACCCCTCCACTTT; cdr3_aa: CASSASSQAKDYNSPLHF; v_call: TRBV7-6; j_call: TRBJ1-6; d_call: -; clone_size: -
cdr3_nt: TGCAGCGTTGAATCTAAGGAAGGCCACTACGAGCAGTACTTC; cdr3_aa: CSVESKEGHYEQYF; v_call: TRBV29-1; j_call: TRBJ2-7; d_call: -; clone_size: -
cdr3_nt: TGTGCCAGTAGTCACAGGTACTCCTACGAGCAGTACTTC; cdr3_aa: CASSHRYSYEQYF; v_call: TRBV19; j_call: TRBJ2-7; d_call: -; clone_size: -
cdr3_nt: TGTGCCAGCAGTGCGCGACAGGGGTCACAGAACACTGAAGCTTTCTTT; cdr3_aa: CASSARQGSQNTEAFF; v_call: TRBV28; j_call: TRBJ1-1; d_call: TRBD1; clone_size: -
cdr3_nt: TGTGCCAGCAGCTTGGATAAATGGCAGCCTCAAGAGACCCAGTACTTC; cdr3_aa: CASSLDKWQPQETQYF; v_call: TRBV5-6; j_call: TRBJ2-5; d_call: -; clone_size: -
cdr3_nt: TGTGCCAGCAGCCTAGACAGGGGGCCCACAGATACGCAGTATTTT; cdr3_aa: CASSLDRGPTDTQYF; v_call: TRBV14; j_call: TRBJ2-3; d_call: TRBD1; clone_size: -
cdr3_nt: TGTGCCAGCAGCTTGTTAGGACAGGGAGCCTACGAGCAGTACTTC; cdr3_aa: CASSLLGQGAYEQYF; v_call: TRBV5-5; j_call: TRBJ2-7; d_call: TRBD1; clone_size: -
cdr3_nt: TGCGCCAGCAGCCAAGAAGTCGGCCGACTACTAGCCAAAAACATTCAGTACTTC; cdr3_aa: CASSQEVGRLLAKNIQYF; v_call: TRBV4-1; j_call: TRBJ2-4; d_call: -; clone_size: -
cdr3_nt: TGTGCCAGTCAGACGGTAACTAATGAAAAACTGTTTTTT; cdr3_aa: CASQTVTNEKLFF; v_call: TRBV2; j_call: TRBJ1-4; d_call: -; clone_size: few
cdr3_nt: TGTGCCAGTTCACAGGGATACGAGCAGTACTTC; cdr3_aa: CASSQGYEQYF; v_call: TRBV19; j_call: TRBJ2-7; d_call: -; clone_size: -
cdr3_nt: TGTGCCAGCAGTGACCTCACAGGGCCTCTCTCCTACGAGCAGTACTTC; cdr3_aa: CASSDLTGPLSYEQYF; v_call: TRBV6-1; j_call: TRBJ2-7; d_call: -; clone_size: -
cdr3_nt: TGTGCCAGCAGTTTAAGGGACATCTCCTCTAACTATGGCTACACCTTC; cdr3_aa: CASSLRDISSNYGYTF; v_call: TRBV28; j_call: TRBJ1-2; d_call: -; clone_size: -
cdr3_nt: TGTGCCAGCAGCCCCCATCGCGGACAGGTTCAAGAGACCCAGTACTTC; cdr3_aa: CASSPHRGQVQETQYF; v_call: TRBV9; j_call: TRBJ2-5; d_call: TRBD1; clone_size: -
cdr3_nt: TGTGCTAGTGGTTTGTTTAAGTACAGGCCTAGCGGGGGAACCACTACGCAGTATTTT; cdr3_aa: CASGLFKYRPSGGTTTQYF; v_call: TRBV12-5; j_call: TRBJ2-3; d_call: TRBD2; clone_size: -
cdr3_nt: TGCGCCAGCAGCCCGAGGGGGGGAACACCGCCCCACGAGCAGTACTTC; cdr3_aa: CASSPRGGTPPHEQYF; v_call: TRBV4-3; j_call: TRBJ2-7; d_call: -; clone_size: -